This T cell receptor beta chain was observed in a study of T cell responses to AZD1222 COVID-19 vaccine. Overall study results and limits: Most donors were white British and more were female, and clonal diversity was possibly underestimated. Among spike-specific TCRs, nearly half reportedly target unmutated variant regions. Baseline serostatus was positive in only a handful of AZD1222 recipients. Receipt of two AZD1222 doses was followed by a rise in Spike-specific TCR breadth and depth.

Looked up from germline, CDR1 is MNHNS and CDR2 is SASEGT. This CDR3 comprises 14 residues. V lost 2 bases to trimming and J lost 5 bases, with 12 bases between them. Assay used: immunoSEQ multiplex PCR; TCRdb lists only in-frame clones, some missing. The repertoire holds approximately 110,000 clones, with around 86% as singletons. This clone was seen only once. The target antigen is unknown. This chain joins TRBV6-1 and TRBJ1-1; D is uncertain. The sample consisted of peripheral blood, taken on day 0 of AZD1222 vaccination. The source is an adult in good health. In nucleotides, the CDR3 is TGTGCCAGCAGTGAATTAGGCAGACGGACTGAAGCTTTCTTT. Translating it yields CASSELGRRTEAFF.